One and the same sample provided the 23 T cell receptor beta chains below, sequenced in a study of blood T cells in healthy people across ages (dated by TCRdb to between 2015 and 2016). Libraries were prepared through 5' RACE. The second PCR ran for roughly 7 to 11 cycles and used a J-beta primer mix along with a sample-barcoded 5' primer. The raw public reads went through TCRdb reprocessing: fastp at Q25, MiXCR clone calling, in-frame beta chains kept. Identical CDR3 proteins give one entry, which carries the most common genes and DNA. The sample includes around 1,900,000 distinct CDR3 sequences, with about two fifths observed a single time. Under 25% of the sample is held by the ten biggest clonotypes. Material for sequencing was blood. The receptor set was obtained from a human donor in good health.

The V gene is TRBV2, the J gene TRBJ1-4, with D maybe TRBD1 (5 bases). The CDR3 has 14 amino acids. The germline CDR1 and CDR2 sequences are SNHLY and FYNNEI. V lost 5 bases and J lost 4, with 11 bases in between. The CDR3 DNA sequence: TGTGCCAGCAGTTGGGACGGAGATAATGAAAAACTGTTTTTT. Encoded protein: CASSWDGDNEKLFF.

The sample holds a few counts of this clonotype. The chain uses TRBV6-2 or TRBV6-3 and TRBJ2-3; D gene uncertain. Germline V gene lookup returns CDR1 MNHEY and CDR2 SVGEGT. V shed 5 bases and J shed 14 bases, with 20 bases lying between them. There are 13 residues in the CDR3. Here the CDR3 DNA reads TGTGCCAGCAGTATCCAGCCGGAAAGTGCTCTGTATTTT. Amino acids: CASSIQPESALYF.

The chain is built from TRBV12-3 or TRBV12-4 and TRBJ2-7; weak D call: TRBD1 (6 bases). V lost 5 bases and J lost 6, with 17 bases in between. This CDR3 region has 14 residues. The CDR3 bases are TGTGCCAGCAGTCCCGCCTACAGGGCCCGCGAGCAGTACTTC. Protein product: CASSPAYRAREQYF.

V is TRBV29-1 and J is TRBJ1-2; 7 bases match TRBD1. Germline loops: CDR1 SQVTM, CDR2 ANQGSEA. Germline trimming cut 5 bases from V and 6 bases from J; bases unmatched to any gene: 12. The CDR3 totals 14 residues. The CDR3 bases are TGCAGCGTTTCAGTCACAGGGGCGAATGATGGCTACACCTTC. This codes for CSVSVTGANDGYTF.

The J gene is TRBJ2-7, the V gene TRBV7-2; D tentatively fits TRBD1 or TRBD2 (5 bases each). The CDR3 sequence is 14 residues long. V shed 5 bases and J shed 2 bases, with 13 bases lying between them. Germline V gene lookup returns CDR1 SGHTA and CDR2 FQGNSA. In nucleotides, the CDR3 is TGTGCCAGCAGCGGATGGGACGGCACCTACGAGCAGTACTTC. As protein: CASSGWDGTYEQYF. Full variable domain (rest looked up from reference TRBV7-2 and TRBJ2-7): GAGVSQSPSNKVTEKGKDVELRCDPISGHTALYWYRQSLGQGLEFLIYFQGNSAPDKSGLPSDRFSAERTGGSVSTLTIQRTQQEDSAVYLCASSGWDGTYEQYFGPGTRLTVT.

The V and J genes are TRBV28 and TRBJ2-7; D remains unclear. The J call is in doubt because the DNA end fits TRBJ2-1 better. In germline, CDR1 is MDHEN, CDR2 SYDVKM. The CDR3 is 13 amino acids. CDR3 region: CASSSFSSYEQFF. DNA for the CDR3: TGTGCCAGCAGTTCATTTTCCTCCTACGAGCAGTTCTTC.

The rearrangement joins TRBV20-1 to TRBJ2-7, with 9 bases identical to TRBD1. Germline V gives CDR1 DFQATT, CDR2 SNEGSKA (reference sequence). This CDR3 region has 14 residues. V was clipped by 4 bases and J by 3 bases; unmatched bases: 7. For the CDR3, the DNA is TGCAGTGCTATCCCCGGGACAGGGAACTACGAGCAGTACTTC. Amino acid sequence: CSAIPGTGNYEQYF.

This clonotype has a count of ten or more. V is TRBV20-1 and J is TRBJ1-2; perhaps TRBD1 as D (6 bases). CDR3 size: 14 residues. Germline values: CDR1 DFQATT, CDR2 SNEGSKA (reference sequence). V lost 6 bases to trimming and J lost 5 bases, with 19 bases between them. This chain's CDR3 is CSANRAGIGYGYTF. CDR3 coding DNA: TGCAGTGCCAACAGGGCGGGTATCGGGTATGGCTACACCTTC.

This clonotype has only a few counts. V and J are TRBV7-9 and TRBJ2-5, with D possibly being TRBD1 (5 bases). Per the germline V gene, CDR1 is SEHNR and CDR2 is FQNEAQ (reference sequence). The length of the CDR3 is 12 residues. Trimming shortened V by 8 bases and J by 2 bases, and 9 bases separated the two germline ends. CDR3 loop: CASSGIQETQYF. DNA of the CDR3: TGTGCCAGCTCAGGGATTCAAGAGACCCAGTACTTC.

The gene calls are TRBV12-3 or TRBV12-4 and TRBJ1-5; 7 positions agree with TRBD1. Germline trimming cut 6 bases from V and 4 bases from J; bases unmatched to any gene: 12. This CDR3 has 16 residues. The CDR3 region is CASSRTGTEINQPQHF. For the CDR3, the DNA is TGTGCCAGCAGCCGGACCGGGACAGAGATTAATCAGCCCCAGCATTTT.

The rearrangement uses TRBV29-1 and TRBJ2-3, with D uncertain. Deletions cut 6 bases from V and 4 bases from J, with 20 bases between. Germline assignment: CDR1 SQVTM and CDR2 ANQGSEA. The CDR3 has 15 amino acids. CDR3 nucleotides: TGCAGCGTAAAAATAACATCTGCCATAGCAGATACGCAGTATTTT. This gives the protein CSVKITSAIADTQYF.

V usage is TRBV5-1 and J usage is TRBJ1-1, with D possibly matching TRBD1 (6 bases). Germline-derived CDR1 and CDR2 are SGHRS and YFSETQ. Trimming stripped 5 bases from V and 1 base from J, with 9 bases between. The CDR3 is 13 amino acids. The DNA of the CDR3 is TGCGCCAGCAGATACAGGGAGAACACTGAAGCTTTCTTT. Residues: CASRYRENTEAFF.

Regarding this clonotype: The junction departs from the called germline gene at one end, perhaps through a read error. The rearrangement joins TRBV7-7 to TRBJ2-3, with D possibly TRBD1 on 6 matching bases. Germline V gene data show CDR1 as SSHAT and CDR2 as FNYEAQ (reference sequence). CDR3 length: 15 residues. This CDR3 reads CASSVTQGDTDTQYF. CDR3 coding DNA: TGTGCTAGCAGCGTCACACAGGGAGACACAGATACGCAGTATTTT. Filled out from reference TRBV7-7 and TRBJ2-3, the complete variable domain reads GAGVSQSPRYKVTKRGQDVTLRCDPISSHATLYWYQQALGQGPEFLTYFNYEAQPDKSGLPSDRFSAERPEGSISTLTIQRTEQRDSAMYRCASSVTQGDTDTQYFGPGTRLTVL.

The chain links TRBV7-3 to TRBJ2-6; 7 nucleotides match TRBD2. Looked up from germline, CDR1 is SGHTA and CDR2 is FQGTGA. The CDR3 spans 20 residues. Trimming at V came to 5 bases and at J to 0 bases, leaving 16 bases not matched to a gene. CDR3: CASSRRDYIQANSGANVLTF. CDR3 DNA: TGTGCCAGCAGCAGGAGGGACTACATACAAGCCAACTCTGGGGCCAACGTCCTGACTTTC. The whole variable domain, remainder taken from reference TRBV7-3 and TRBJ2-6, is GAGVSQTPSNKVTEKGKYVELRCDPISGHTALYWYRQSLGQGPEFLIYFQGTGAADDSGLPNDRFFAVRPEGSVSTLKIQRTERGDSAVYLCASSRRDYIQANSGANVLTFGAGSRLTVL.

This clonotype was seen repeatedly, ten times or more. CDR3 DNA: TGTGCCAGCAGGCAGGGCACAGATACGCAGTATTTT. Translated, it gives CASRQGTDTQYF. The chain joins TRBV6-6 to TRBJ2-3, with D hard to call. V was clipped by 6 bases and J by 1 base, with 5 bases between them. This CDR3 has 12 amino acids. Per germline, CDR1 MNHNY and CDR2 SVGAGI (reference sequence).

The V and J genes are TRBV20-1 and TRBJ2-1, with 7 bases fitting TRBD1. The CDR3 covers 15 residues. The J segment lost 3 bases and the V segment lost 5 bases, leaving 10 bases of the junction unmatched. Germline CDR1 is DFQATT and CDR2 is SNEGSKA (reference sequence). CDR3 DNA sequence: TGCAGTGCTGCCCCAAGGGGGCCCCACTACAATGAGCAGTTCTTC. It yields the protein CSAAPRGPHYNEQFF.

This clonotype has a handful of counts. The chain recombines TRBV12-3 or TRBV12-4 with TRBJ1-1; unclear D gene. Trimming took off 3 bases at V and 8 bases at J, with 10 bases between the two ends. CDR3 length equals 12 residues. The CDR3 loop reads CASSLWQKEAFF. The CDR3 nucleotides are TGTGCCAGCAGTTTGTGGCAGAAAGAAGCTTTCTTT.

This clonotype was found a few times. The rearrangement joins TRBV7-2 to TRBJ1-1, with D unresolved. CDR3 length equals 15 residues. CDR1 and CDR2 from the germline V gene are SGHTA and FQGNSA. The V end was cut by 1 base, the J end by 2 bases, with 11 bases between. The CDR3 region is CASSLEYGFNTEAFF. The CDR3 DNA sequence: TGTGCCAGCAGCTTAGAATATGGATTTAACACTGAAGCTTTCTTT.

This rearrangement joins TRBV2 to TRBJ1-1; the D gene is possibly TRBD1 (6 bases). This CDR3 region has 13 residues. The germline CDR1 and CDR2 sequences are SNHLY and FYNNEI. V lost 6 bases, J lost 1 base, and 9 bases lay in between. The CDR3 coding sequence is TGTGCCAGCAGAGCGGACAGGAACACTGAAGCTTTCTTT. Translated: CASRADRNTEAFF. The full variable domain, rest sourced from reference TRBV2 and TRBJ1-1, is EPEVTQTPSHQVTQMGQEVILRCVPISNHLYFYWYRQILGQKVEFLVSFYNNEISEKSEIFDDQFSVERPDGSNFTLKIRSTKLEDSAMYFCASRADRNTEAFFGQGTRLTVV.

The chain combines TRBV7-2 with TRBJ2-7; TRBD1 or TRBD2 may be the D gene (5 bases each). The germline V and J ends were trimmed by 1 base and 3 bases, with 19 bases remaining between them. Germline V gene data show CDR1 as SGHTA and CDR2 as FQGNSA. The CDR3 extends over 17 amino acids. This chain's CDR3 is CASSLVWRQGESYEQYF. The CDR3 nucleotides are TGTGCCAGCAGCTTAGTCTGGCGGCAGGGAGAGAGCTACGAGCAGTACTTC.

For this clonotype: It may be a read error: a sequence one base away is much more abundant. The genes are TRBV28 and TRBJ2-5; 7 bases fit TRBD2. The end of the DNA aligns better with TRBJ2-7, so the J call may be wrong. CDR1 is MDHEN and CDR2 is SYDVKM in the germline V gene. This CDR3 has 14 amino acids. In DNA, the CDR3 is TGTGCCAGTAACAGGCGGTCGGGGGGATACGAGCAGTACTTC. Its translation: CASNRRSGGYEQYF.

The chain couples TRBV15 to TRBJ2-2, with D uncertain. Trimming took 1 base from V and 4 from J, leaving 7 bases between them. The CDR3 has 14 amino acids. Germline values: CDR1 LNHNV, CDR2 YYDKDF (reference sequence). CDR3 in DNA: TGTGCCACCAGCAGAGTGCCCCCCACCGGGGAGCTGTTTTTT. It specifies CATSRVPPTGELFF.

On this clonotype itself: Relative to the germline gene, one junction end is altered; a read error may explain this. The chain is built from TRBV10-3 and TRBJ2-1; D is undetermined. The CDR3 has 12 residues. Looked up from germline, CDR1 is ENHRY and CDR2 is SYGVKD. The CDR3: CAISESNNERFF. The CDR3 nucleotides are TGTGCCATCAGTGAGTCGAACAATGAGCGGTTCTTC.